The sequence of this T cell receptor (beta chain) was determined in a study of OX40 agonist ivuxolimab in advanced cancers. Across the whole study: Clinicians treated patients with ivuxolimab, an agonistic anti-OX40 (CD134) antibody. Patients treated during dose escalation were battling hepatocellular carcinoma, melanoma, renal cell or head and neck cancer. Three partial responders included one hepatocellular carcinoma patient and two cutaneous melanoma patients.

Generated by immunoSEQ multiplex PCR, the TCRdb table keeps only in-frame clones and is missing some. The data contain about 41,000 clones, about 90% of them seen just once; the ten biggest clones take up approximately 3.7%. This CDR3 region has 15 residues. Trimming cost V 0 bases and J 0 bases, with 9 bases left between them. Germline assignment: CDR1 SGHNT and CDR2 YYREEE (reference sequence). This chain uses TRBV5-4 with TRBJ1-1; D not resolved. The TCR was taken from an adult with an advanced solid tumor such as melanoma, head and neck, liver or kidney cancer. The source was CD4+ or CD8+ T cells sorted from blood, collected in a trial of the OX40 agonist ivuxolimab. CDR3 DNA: TGTGCCAGCAGCTTGGAATTAGTTCTGAACACTGAAGCTTTCTTT. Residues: CASSLELVLNTEAFF.